Listed here is a single T cell receptor (beta chain). In the original analysis: Scientists estimated how many nucleated cells there were by amplifying reference gene primers. Profiled with immunoSEQ multiplex PCR; TCRdb holds only in-frame clones, not every one. V and J calls plus clone size are reproduced from that table; the DNA served to infer D and trimming. The repertoire holds some 130,000 clones, more than 90% seen once, with around 3.8% in the top ten. This entry is derived from a study of blood T cell repertoires in COVID-19. Overall study: The study drew acute and convalescent COVID-19 samples from the United States, Italy and Spain. In each case, the material was cDNA or gDNA derived from T cells, B-cell-depleted T cells, or PBMCs.

The V and J ends lost 5 bases and 6 bases respectively, with 7 bases between them. Germline V gives CDR1 GTSNPN, CDR2 SVGIG (reference sequence). This CDR3 comprises 10 residues. The sequenced sample consisted of peripheral blood. This receptor was taken from a man aged 50-59 years with active COVID-19. The rearrangement joins TRBV30 to TRBJ1-2; the D is unclear. The CDR3 is CAWGTHGYTF. The CDR3 bases are TGTGCCTGGGGTACTCATGGCTACACCTTC.